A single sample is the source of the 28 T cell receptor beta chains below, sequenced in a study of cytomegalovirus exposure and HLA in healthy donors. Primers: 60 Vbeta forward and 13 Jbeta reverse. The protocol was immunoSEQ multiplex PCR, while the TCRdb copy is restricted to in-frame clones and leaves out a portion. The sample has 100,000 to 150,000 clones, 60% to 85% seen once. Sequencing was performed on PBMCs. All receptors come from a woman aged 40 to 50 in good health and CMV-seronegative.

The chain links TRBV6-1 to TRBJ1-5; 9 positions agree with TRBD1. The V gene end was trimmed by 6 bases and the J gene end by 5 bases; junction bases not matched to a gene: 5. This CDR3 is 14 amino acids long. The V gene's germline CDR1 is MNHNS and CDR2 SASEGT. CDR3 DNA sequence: TGTGCCAGCAGCCTACAGGGGGCTCATCAGCCCCAGCATTTT. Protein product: CASSLQGAHQPQHF.

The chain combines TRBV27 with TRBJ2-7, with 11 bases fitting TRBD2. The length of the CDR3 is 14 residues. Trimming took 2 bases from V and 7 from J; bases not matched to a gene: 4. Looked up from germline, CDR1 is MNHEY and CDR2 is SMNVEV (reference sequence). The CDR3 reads CASSLVAGGREQYF. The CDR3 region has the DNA TGTGCCAGCAGTTTAGTAGCGGGAGGGAGAGAGCAGTACTTC.

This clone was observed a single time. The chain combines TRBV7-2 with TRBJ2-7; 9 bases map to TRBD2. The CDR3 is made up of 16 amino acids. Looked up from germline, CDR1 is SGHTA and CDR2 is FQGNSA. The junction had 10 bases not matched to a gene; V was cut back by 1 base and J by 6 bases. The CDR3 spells CASSLVYGGRAREQYF. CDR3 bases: TGTGCCAGCAGCTTAGTTTACGGCGGGAGGGCCCGCGAGCAGTACTTC.

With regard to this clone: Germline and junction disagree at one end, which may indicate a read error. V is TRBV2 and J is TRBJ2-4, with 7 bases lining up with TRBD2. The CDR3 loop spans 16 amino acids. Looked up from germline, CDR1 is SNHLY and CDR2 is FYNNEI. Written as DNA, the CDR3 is TGTGCCAGCAGTGAAGGTATCACGGGGGGATTAAACAGTCAGTACTTC. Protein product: CASSEGITGGLNSQYF.

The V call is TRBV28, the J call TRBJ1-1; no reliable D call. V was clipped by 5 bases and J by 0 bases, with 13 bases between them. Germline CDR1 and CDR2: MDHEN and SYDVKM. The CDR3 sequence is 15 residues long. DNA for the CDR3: TGTGCCAGCAGTGCGAAACCGCCGCTGAACACTGAAGCTTTCTTT. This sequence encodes CASSAKPPLNTEAFF.

The CDR3 region has the DNA TGTGCCAGTAGCTTAAGCGACAGCGCCTACGAGCAGTACTTC. This encodes CASSLSDSAYEQYF. The chain recombines TRBV19 with TRBJ2-7; possibly TRBD1 for D (5 bases). CDR3 size: 14 residues. CDR1 and CDR2 from the germline V gene are LNHDA and SQIVND (reference sequence). The germline V and J ends were trimmed by 6 bases and 2 bases, with 14 bases remaining between them.

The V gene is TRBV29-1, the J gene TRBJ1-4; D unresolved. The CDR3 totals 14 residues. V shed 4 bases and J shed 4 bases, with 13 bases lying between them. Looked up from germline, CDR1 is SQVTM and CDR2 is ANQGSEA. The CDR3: CSVAPGGHNEKLFF. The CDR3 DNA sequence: TGCAGCGTTGCCCCAGGAGGTCATAATGAAAAACTGTTTTTT.

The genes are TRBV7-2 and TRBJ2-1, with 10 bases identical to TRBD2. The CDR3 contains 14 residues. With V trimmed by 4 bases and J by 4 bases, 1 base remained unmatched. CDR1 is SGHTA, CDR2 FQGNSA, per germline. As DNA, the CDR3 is TGTGCCAGCAGCTGGACTAGCGGTTACAATGAGCAGTTCTTC. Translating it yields CASSWTSGYNEQFF.

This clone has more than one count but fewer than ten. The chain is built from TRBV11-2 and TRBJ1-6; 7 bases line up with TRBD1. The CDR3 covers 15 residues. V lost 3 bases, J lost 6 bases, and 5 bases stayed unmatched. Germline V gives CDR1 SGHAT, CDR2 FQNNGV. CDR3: CASSFAPGGNSPLHF. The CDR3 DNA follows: TGTGCCAGCAGCTTTGCCCCAGGGGGTAATTCACCCCTCCACTTT.

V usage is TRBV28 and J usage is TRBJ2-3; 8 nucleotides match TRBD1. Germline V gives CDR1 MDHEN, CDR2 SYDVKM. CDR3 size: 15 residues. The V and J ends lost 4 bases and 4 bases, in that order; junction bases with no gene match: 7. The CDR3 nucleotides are TGTGCCAGCAGTTCCCCGGGACAGGAGCCAGATACGCAGTATTTT. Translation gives CASSSPGQEPDTQYF.

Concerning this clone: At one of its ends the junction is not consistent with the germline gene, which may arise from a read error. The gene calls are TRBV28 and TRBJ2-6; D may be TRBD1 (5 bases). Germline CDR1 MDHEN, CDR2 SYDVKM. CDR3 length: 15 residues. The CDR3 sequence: CASSLDQAGANGLTF. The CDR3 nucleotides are TGTGCCAGCAGTTTAGACCAGGCTGGGGCCAACGGCCTGACTTTC.

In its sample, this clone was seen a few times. The DNA for the CDR3 is TGTGCCAGAAACACGGGACAGGTCAATTCACCCCTCCACTTT. Amino acids: CARNTGQVNSPLHF. The chain is built from TRBV2 and TRBJ1-6; TRBD1 matches at 8 bases. V lost 9 bases, J lost 7 bases, and 8 bases stayed unmatched. The CDR3 length is 14 residues. Germline loops: CDR1 SNHLY, CDR2 FYNNEI.

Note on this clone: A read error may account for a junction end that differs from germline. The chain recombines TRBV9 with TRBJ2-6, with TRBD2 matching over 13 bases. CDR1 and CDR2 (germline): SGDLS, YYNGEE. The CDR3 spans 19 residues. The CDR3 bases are TGTGCCAGCAGCGTAGGGACTAGCGGGAGATTTACTGGGGCCAACGGCCTGACTTTC. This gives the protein CASSVGTSGRFTGANGLTF. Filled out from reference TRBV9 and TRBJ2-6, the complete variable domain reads DSGVTQTPKHLITATGQRVTLRCSPRSGDLSVYWYQQSLDQGLQFLIQYYNGEERAKGNILERFSAQQFPDLHSELNLSSLELGDSALYFCASSVGTSGRFTGANGLTFGAGSRLTVL.

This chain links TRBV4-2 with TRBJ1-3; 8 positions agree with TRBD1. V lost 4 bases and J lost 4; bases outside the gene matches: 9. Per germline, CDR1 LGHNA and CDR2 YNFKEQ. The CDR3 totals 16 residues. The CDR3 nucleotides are TGTGCCAGCAGCCCCAACCCGACAGGGGTGGGAAACACCATATATTTT. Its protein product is CASSPNPTGVGNTIYF.

The CDR3 DNA reads as TGTGCCAGCGGACAGGGGGACACTGAAGCTTTCTTT. Translating gives CASGQGDTEAFF. The chain couples TRBV6-5 to TRBJ1-1; 10 positions match TRBD1. V trimming: 8 bases; J trimming: 3 bases; junction bases outside the gene matches: 0. This CDR3 region has 12 residues. The germline CDR1 and CDR2 sequences are MNHEY and SVGAGI.

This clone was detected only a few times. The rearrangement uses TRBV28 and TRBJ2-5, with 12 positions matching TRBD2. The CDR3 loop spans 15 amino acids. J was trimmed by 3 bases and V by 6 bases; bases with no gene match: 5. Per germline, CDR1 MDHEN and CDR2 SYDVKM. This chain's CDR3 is CASSLLAGGKETQYF. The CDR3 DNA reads TGTGCCAGCAGCCTACTAGCGGGAGGAAAAGAGACCCAGTACTTC.

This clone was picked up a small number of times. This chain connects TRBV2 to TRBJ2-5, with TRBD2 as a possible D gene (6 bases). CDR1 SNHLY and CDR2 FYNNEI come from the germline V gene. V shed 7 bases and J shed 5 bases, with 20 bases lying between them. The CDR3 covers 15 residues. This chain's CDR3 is CASTPWTTEGETQYF. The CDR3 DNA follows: TGTGCCAGCACCCCTTGGACTACTGAAGGGGAGACCCAGTACTTC.

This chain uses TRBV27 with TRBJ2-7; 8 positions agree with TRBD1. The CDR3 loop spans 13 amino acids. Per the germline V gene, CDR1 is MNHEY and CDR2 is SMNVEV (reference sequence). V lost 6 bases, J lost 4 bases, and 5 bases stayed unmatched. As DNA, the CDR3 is TGTGCCAGCAGCCTGACAGGGGCGTACGAGCAGTACTTC. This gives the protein CASSLTGAYEQYF.

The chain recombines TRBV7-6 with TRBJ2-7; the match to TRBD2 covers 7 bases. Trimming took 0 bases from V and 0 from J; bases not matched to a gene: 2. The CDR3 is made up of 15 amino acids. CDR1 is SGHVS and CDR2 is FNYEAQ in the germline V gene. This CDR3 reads CASSLAGGSSYEQYF. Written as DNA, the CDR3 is TGTGCCAGCAGCTTAGCGGGAGGGTCCTCCTACGAGCAGTACTTC. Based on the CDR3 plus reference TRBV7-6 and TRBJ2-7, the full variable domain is GAGVSQSPRYKVTKRGQDVALRCDPISGHVSLYWYRQALGQGPEFLTYFNYEAQQDKSGLPNDRFSAERPEGSISTLTIQRTEQRDSAMYRCASSLAGGSSYEQYFGPGTRLTVT.

CDR3 nucleotides: TGTGCCAGCAGCCAAGTTTACGGTGGAGGTGGTAACACCATATATTTT. Translating gives CASSQVYGGGGNTIYF. J is TRBJ1-3 and V is TRBV14; D call uncertain. Germline CDR1 reads SGHDN; CDR2 reads FVKESK. Trimming cost V 1 base and J 7 bases, with 17 bases left between them. The CDR3 runs 16 residues.

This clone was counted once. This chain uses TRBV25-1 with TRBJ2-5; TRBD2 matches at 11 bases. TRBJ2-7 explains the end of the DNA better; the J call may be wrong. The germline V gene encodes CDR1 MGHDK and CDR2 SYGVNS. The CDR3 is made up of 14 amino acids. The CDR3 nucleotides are TGTGCCAGCAGTGAAACTAGCGGGAGATACGAGCAGTACTTC. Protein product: CASSETSGRYEQYF.

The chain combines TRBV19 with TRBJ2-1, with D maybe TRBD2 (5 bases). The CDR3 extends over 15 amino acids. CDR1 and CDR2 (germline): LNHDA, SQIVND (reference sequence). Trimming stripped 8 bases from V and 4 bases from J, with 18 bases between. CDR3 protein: CASGRSGGIYNEQFF. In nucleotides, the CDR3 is TGTGCCAGTGGTCGGAGCGGAGGTATTTACAATGAGCAGTTCTTC.

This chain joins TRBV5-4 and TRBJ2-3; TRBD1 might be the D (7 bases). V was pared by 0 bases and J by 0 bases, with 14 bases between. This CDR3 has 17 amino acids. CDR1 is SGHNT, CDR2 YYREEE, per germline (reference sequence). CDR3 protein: CASSLARGVRSTDTQYF. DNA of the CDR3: TGTGCCAGCAGCTTGGCCAGGGGGGTGAGGAGCACAGATACGCAGTATTTT.

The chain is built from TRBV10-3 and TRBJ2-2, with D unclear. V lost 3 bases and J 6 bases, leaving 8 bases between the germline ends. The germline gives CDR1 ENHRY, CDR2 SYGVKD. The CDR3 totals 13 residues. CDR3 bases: TGTGCCATCAGTGAATATTTTCCCGGGGAGCTGTTTTTT. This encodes CAISEYFPGELFF.

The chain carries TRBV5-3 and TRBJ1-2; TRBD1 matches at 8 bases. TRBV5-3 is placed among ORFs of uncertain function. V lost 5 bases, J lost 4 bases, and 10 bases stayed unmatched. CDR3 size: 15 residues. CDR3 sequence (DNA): TGTGCCAGAAGAATTCCAGGGGGCTCTACCTATGGCTACACCTTC. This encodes CARRIPGGSTYGYTF.

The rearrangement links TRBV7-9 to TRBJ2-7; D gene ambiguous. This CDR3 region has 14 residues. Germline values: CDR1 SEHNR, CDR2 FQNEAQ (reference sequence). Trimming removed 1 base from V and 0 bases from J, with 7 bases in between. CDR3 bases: TGTGCCAGCAGCTTAGGCGAGCCCTCCTACGAGCAGTACTTC. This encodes CASSLGEPSYEQYF.

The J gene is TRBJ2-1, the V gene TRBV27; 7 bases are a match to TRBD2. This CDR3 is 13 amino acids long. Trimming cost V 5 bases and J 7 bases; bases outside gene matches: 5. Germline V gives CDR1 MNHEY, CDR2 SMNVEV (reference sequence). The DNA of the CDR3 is TGTGCCAGCAGTAGGCTAGCGGAGAATGAGCAGTTCTTC. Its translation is CASSRLAENEQFF.

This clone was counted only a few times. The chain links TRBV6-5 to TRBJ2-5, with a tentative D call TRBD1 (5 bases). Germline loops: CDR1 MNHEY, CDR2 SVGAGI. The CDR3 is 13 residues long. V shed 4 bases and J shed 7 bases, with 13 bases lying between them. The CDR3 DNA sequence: TGTGCCAGCAGTTCCCCAGGGTCCGGGACCCAGTACTTC. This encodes CASSSPGSGTQYF.